The 13 T cell receptor beta chains below were found in one sample sequenced in a study of shared clonotypes between healthy human individuals. CD45RO-negative cells were positively selected for CCR7, leaving out terminally differentiated effector memory CD45RA+ cells. Libraries were prepared by immunoSEQ multiplex PCR; TCRdb keeps only in-frame clonotypes and omits some of them. This repertoire shows roughly 2 million clones, about 95% found once; its top ten account for 0.9% to 1.3%. The sample taken for sequencing was naive CD8+ T cells sorted from blood. All receptors come from a man between 18 and 35 years old in good health.

A remark on this clone: The sample has other DNA sequences that encode this CDR3 too. The rearrangement joins TRBV7-9 to TRBJ1-1; D is ambiguous. The germline V gene encodes CDR1 SEHNR and CDR2 FQNEAQ (reference sequence). Trimming took 3 bases from V and 5 from J, leaving 7 bases between them. This CDR3 has 12 residues. CDR3 loop: CASSFGQTEAFF. Written as DNA, the CDR3 is TGTGCCAGCAGCTTTGGCCAGACTGAAGCTTTCTTT.

The gene calls are TRBV2 and TRBJ2-5; TRBD2 is a possible D gene (6 bases). Trimming took 6 bases from V and 5 from J, leaving 19 bases between them. Germline CDR1 and CDR2: SNHLY and FYNNEI. CDR3 length equals 15 residues. CDR3 residues: CASSGHGGTVETQYF. The CDR3 DNA reads TGTGCCAGCAGCGGTCATGGGGGGACCGTGGAGACCCAGTACTTC.

The chain has TRBV30 and TRBJ1-1, with unresolved D. CDR1 GTSNPN and CDR2 SVGIG come from the germline V gene (reference sequence). The CDR3 contains 15 residues. V was pared by 3 bases and J by 3 bases, with 17 bases between. This CDR3 is CAWRDPGLWDTEAFF. DNA of the CDR3: TGTGCCTGGAGGGACCCAGGACTTTGGGACACTGAAGCTTTCTTT.

The chain couples TRBV7-9 to TRBJ2-7, with 10 bases matching TRBD1. The germline V gene has CDR1 SEHNR and CDR2 FQNEAQ (reference sequence). The CDR3 extends over 15 amino acids. V lost 3 bases, J lost 3 bases, and 5 bases stayed unmatched. Here the CDR3 DNA reads TGTGCCAGCAGCTTCCGGACAGGGGGTCTCTACGAGCAGTACTTC. Amino acid sequence: CASSFRTGGLYEQYF. The whole variable domain, remainder taken from reference TRBV7-9 and TRBJ2-7, is DTGVSQNPRHKITKRGQNVTFRCDPISEHNRLYWYRQTLGQGPEFLTYFQNEAQLEKSRLLSDRFSAERPKGSFSTLEIQRTEQGDSAMYLCASSFRTGGLYEQYFGPGTRLTVT.

The rearrangement joins TRBV5-1 to TRBJ2-2; tentatively, D is TRBD1 (6 bases). Trimming shortened V by 4 bases and J by 6 bases, and 19 bases separated the two germline ends. The CDR3 loop spans 16 amino acids. Germline CDR1 reads SGHRS; CDR2 reads YFSETQ. The CDR3 region is CASSPDAKGEPGELFF. The CDR3 DNA reads as TGCGCCAGCAGCCCCGATGCTAAGGGGGAGCCCGGGGAGCTGTTTTTT.

V usage is TRBV4-3 and J usage is TRBJ2-1; 11 positions match TRBD2. The CDR3 is 15 residues long. CDR1 LGHNA and CDR2 YSLEER come from the germline V gene. V was clipped by 0 bases and J by 9 bases; unmatched bases: 4. The CDR3 protein is CASSQEASGRPEQFF. In nucleotides, the CDR3 is TGCGCCAGCAGCCAAGAAGCTAGCGGGAGGCCTGAGCAGTTCTTC.

V usage is TRBV7-9 and J usage is TRBJ2-7; possible D gene TRBD1, 5 bases. V was cut by 4 bases and J by 4 bases, with 8 bases left in between. Germline values: CDR1 SEHNR, CDR2 FQNEAQ (reference sequence). This CDR3 is 12 amino acids long. The CDR3 DNA follows: TGTGCCAGCAGCTCACAGGATTACGAGCAGTACTTC. Protein product: CASSSQDYEQYF.

The rearrangement links TRBV7-9 to TRBJ2-3; unclear D gene. The CDR3 sequence is 15 residues long. Per the germline V gene, CDR1 is SEHNR and CDR2 is FQNEAQ (reference sequence). Trimming removed 0 bases from V and 0 bases from J, with 7 bases in between. CDR3 in DNA: TGTGCCAGCAGCTTAGCCCCGTCTAGCACAGATACGCAGTATTTT. This gives the protein CASSLAPSSTDTQYF.

This clone occurred once. The J gene is TRBJ2-6, the V gene TRBV7-9; tentatively, D is TRBD2 (6 bases). Germline V CDR1 and CDR2: SEHNR, FQNEAQ (reference sequence). V dropped 1 base and J dropped 0 bases, with 13 bases sitting between them. The CDR3 runs 18 residues. The CDR3 DNA follows: TGTGCCAGCAGCTTAGGGCAGGGAGGACCCTCTGGGGCCAACGTCCTGACTTTC. Amino acids: CASSLGQGGPSGANVLTF.

The CDR3 bases are TGTGCCAGCAGCTTAGATTCCCTATTCTCGGAGGAGTTTAACTATGGCTACACCTTC. This sequence encodes CASSLDSLFSEEFNYGYTF. V usage is TRBV7-8 and J usage is TRBJ1-2, with unresolved D. CDR1 is SGHVS and CDR2 is FQNEAQ in the germline V gene. This CDR3 comprises 19 residues. The V and J ends lost 1 base and 1 base respectively, with 22 bases between them.

The genes are TRBV7-9 and TRBJ2-7, with D unresolved. The germline gives CDR1 SEHNR, CDR2 FQNEAQ (reference sequence). This CDR3 has 13 amino acids. V shed 1 base and J shed 3 bases, with 7 bases lying between them. CDR3 sequence (DNA): TGTGCCAGCAGCTTAGGGGATTACTACGAGCAGTACTTC. Protein sequence: CASSLGDYYEQYF.

The J gene is TRBJ1-5, the V gene TRBV28; the D gene is possibly TRBD1 (5 bases). Germline-derived CDR1 and CDR2 are MDHEN and SYDVKM. V was pared by 3 bases and J by 5 bases, with 14 bases between. The CDR3 loop spans 15 amino acids. CDR3: CASSFPPRGDQPQHF. In DNA, the CDR3 is TGTGCCAGCAGTTTCCCACCGAGGGGAGATCAGCCCCAGCATTTT.

CDR3 protein: CASSPTVGSGANVLTF. The CDR3 DNA reads TGTGCCAGCAGCCCCACGGTAGGCTCTGGGGCCAACGTCCTGACTTTC. The chain joins TRBV11-2 to TRBJ2-6; D not certain. Germline V gene sequence: CDR1 SGHAT, CDR2 FQNNGV. CDR3 length: 16 residues. The germline V and J ends were trimmed by 5 bases and 0 bases, with 11 bases remaining between them. The variable domain in full, with the rest retrieved from reference TRBV11-2 and TRBJ2-6, is EAGVAQSPRYKIIEKRQSVAFWCNPISGHATLYWYQQILGQGPKLLIQFQNNGVVDDSQLPKDRFSAERLKGVDSTLKIQPAKLEDSAVYLCASSPTVGSGANVLTFGAGSRLTVL.